One and the same sample provided the 14 T cell receptor beta chains below, sequenced in a study of regulatory T cells in long-lasting Graves disease. Construction of the TCR beta libraries employed iRepertoire HTBI primers in conjunction with Arm-PCR of CDR3 regions. TCRdb re-called the multiplex PCR reads through MiXCR, storing one row per CDR3 protein. Found here are some 250,000 distinct CDR3 sequences, roughly 18% of them singletons; the top ten hold approximately 20%. Time point reported: newly diagnosed GD, antithyroid drugs for less than 3 months. Extracted PBMC RNA gave rise to the TCR library. The material sequenced was peripheral blood mononuclear cells (PBMCs), taken at new diagnosis, from a patient treated with antithyroid drugs. The origin of the receptors is a female donor with Graves disease.

This clonotype was detected ten times or more. The chain's CDR3 is CASSTGALDEKLFF. DNA of the CDR3: TGTGCCAGCAGTACAGGGGCTTTAGATGAAAAACTGTTTTTT. The rearrangement uses TRBV2 and TRBJ1-4, with 7 bases aligning to TRBD1. The CDR3 covers 14 residues. Germline V gene data show CDR1 as SNHLY and CDR2 as FYNNEI. The V segment lost 5 bases and the J segment 6 bases; nucleotides outside the gene matches: 6. The full variable domain, rest sourced from reference TRBV2 and TRBJ1-4, is EPEVTQTPSHQVTQMGQEVILRCVPISNHLYFYWYRQILGQKVEFLVSFYNNEISEKSEIFDDQFSVERPDGSNFTLKIRSTKLEDSAMYFCASSTGALDEKLFFGSGTQLSVL.

The chain uses TRBV11-2 and TRBJ1-1, with a possible D match to TRBD1 (5 bases). V lost 4 bases, J lost 4 bases, and 10 bases lay in between. This CDR3 has 13 amino acids. Germline CDR1 and CDR2: SGHAT and FQNNGV. CDR3 sequence: CASSSWGSTEAFF. The CDR3 DNA follows: TGTGCCAGCAGCTCTTGGGGGAGCACTGAAGCTTTCTTT.

This clonotype showed up many times. CDR3 nucleotide sequence: TGTGCCAGCAGCTTAGCCAGCAACGAGCAGTACTTC. Translation gives CASSLASNEQYF. The rearrangement joins TRBV7-2 to TRBJ2-7; D is unresolved. The CDR3 consists of 12 residues. Looked up from germline, CDR1 is SGHTA and CDR2 is FQGNSA. V lost 0 bases, J lost 5 bases, and 5 bases lay in between.

Ten or more counts support this clonotype. V and J are TRBV28 and TRBJ2-7; D ambiguous. The germline V and J ends were trimmed by 5 bases and 0 bases, with 11 bases remaining between them. Germline-derived CDR1 and CDR2 are MDHEN and SYDVKM. This CDR3 spans 14 amino acids. The CDR3 loop is CASSPPSPSYEQYF. Written as DNA, the CDR3 is TGTGCCAGCAGTCCACCTTCCCCCTCCTACGAGCAGTACTTC.

This clonotype has a count of ten or more. This chain connects TRBV7-9 to TRBJ2-1, with TRBD2 matching 9 bases. J lost 5 bases, V lost 5 bases, and 7 bases had no gene match. The CDR3 is made up of 15 amino acids. Germline values: CDR1 SEHNR, CDR2 FQNEAQ (reference sequence). CDR3 loop: CASSPPRTSDNEQFF. CDR3 nucleotides: TGTGCCAGCAGCCCCCCCCGGACTAGCGACAATGAGCAGTTCTTC.

The table lists this clonotype with many counts. The chain combines TRBV5-6 with TRBJ2-1, with D hard to call. The germline V and J ends were trimmed by 4 bases and 3 bases, with 11 bases remaining between them. The CDR3 totals 14 residues. Germline lookup yields CDR1 SGHDT and CDR2 YYEEEE. DNA of the CDR3: TGTGCCAGCAGCCAGAAGGGCAGCTACAATGAGCAGTTCTTC. The encoded protein is CASSQKGSYNEQFF.

Regarding this clonotype: Given a much more abundant clone one base away, this may be a read error. The genes are TRBV6-2 or TRBV6-3 and TRBJ2-5; no definite D call. Germline assignment: CDR1 MNHEY and CDR2 SVGEGT. The CDR3 length is 12 residues. V was shortened by 9 bases and J by 5 bases, with 13 bases between the two germline ends. The CDR3 DNA sequence: TGTGCCAGAGGATCCCTGGACGAGACCCAGTACTTC. Its translation: CARGSLDETQYF.

This clonotype was seen once. It differs at one base from a far larger clone, so likely a read error. The gene calls are TRBV27 and TRBJ2-3; TRBD1 matches 7 bases. The end of the DNA aligns better with TRBJ1-1, so the J call may be wrong. The CDR3 runs 16 residues. CDR1 MNHEY and CDR2 SMNVEV come from the germline V gene (reference sequence). CDR3 residues: CASILRQGGSATEAFF. In DNA, the CDR3 is TGTGCCAGCATTCTCAGACAGGGCGGTTCGGCCACTGAAGCTTTCTTT.

The J gene is TRBJ2-5, the V gene TRBV6-2 or TRBV6-3, with D possibly being TRBD1 or TRBD2 (5 bases each). The CDR3 spans 14 residues. Trimming removed 6 bases at V and 0 bases at J, with 11 bases between. Looked up from germline, CDR1 is MNHEY and CDR2 is SVGEGT. As DNA, the CDR3 is TGTGCCAGCAGGAGGGGATCTAACCAAGAGACCCAGTACTTC. Translating it yields CASRRGSNQETQYF.

This clonotype was seen repeatedly, ten times or more. This chain links TRBV6-1 with TRBJ1-2, with D tentatively TRBD1 (6 bases). The length of the CDR3 is 13 residues. Trimming removed 4 bases at V and 7 bases at J, with 13 bases between. The V gene's germline CDR1 is MNHNS and CDR2 SASEGT. CDR3 region: CASSVQTGTGYTF. CDR3 in DNA: TGTGCCAGCAGTGTCCAAACAGGGACTGGCTACACCTTC.

The sample holds many counts of this clonotype. The chain uses TRBV20-1 and TRBJ2-5; 12 bases are shared with TRBD2. CDR1 and CDR2 (germline): DFQATT, SNEGSKA (reference sequence). V shed 3 bases and J 5 bases; nucleotides not matched to a gene: 10. The CDR3 is 16 amino acids. CDR3: CSASRPSGRALETQYF. The CDR3 region has the DNA TGCAGTGCTAGTCGGCCTAGCGGGAGGGCCCTTGAGACCCAGTACTTC.

This clonotype was counted many times. Here the CDR3 reads CASSLSQGTDTQYF. CDR3 in DNA: TGTGCCAGCAGCTTGTCTCAGGGAACAGATACGCAGTATTTT. The rearrangement joins TRBV5-4 to TRBJ2-3; possibly TRBD1 for D (5 bases). CDR1 and CDR2 (germline): SGHNT, YYREEE (reference sequence). There are 14 residues in the CDR3. V gave up 1 base and J gave up 3 bases, with 9 bases separating them.

This clonotype was observed many times. The chain has TRBV12-3 or TRBV12-4 and TRBJ2-1; D is uncertain. This CDR3 has 14 amino acids. V was cut by 1 base and J by 13 bases, with 17 bases left in between. The DNA of the CDR3 is TGTGCCAGCAGTTTAGAGCTAGTCACGGTCAGTCAGTTCTTC. This gives the protein CASSLELVTVSQFF.

CDR3 loop: CASSRGGQGNIQYF. Written as DNA, the CDR3 is TGTGCCAGCAGTAGAGGAGGACAGGGAAACATTCAGTACTTC. The chain links TRBV6-1 to TRBJ2-4; 8 nucleotides match TRBD1. V shed 5 bases and J 6 bases; nucleotides not matched to a gene: 6. The CDR3 totals 14 residues. Germline V lookup: CDR1 MNHNS, CDR2 SASEGT.